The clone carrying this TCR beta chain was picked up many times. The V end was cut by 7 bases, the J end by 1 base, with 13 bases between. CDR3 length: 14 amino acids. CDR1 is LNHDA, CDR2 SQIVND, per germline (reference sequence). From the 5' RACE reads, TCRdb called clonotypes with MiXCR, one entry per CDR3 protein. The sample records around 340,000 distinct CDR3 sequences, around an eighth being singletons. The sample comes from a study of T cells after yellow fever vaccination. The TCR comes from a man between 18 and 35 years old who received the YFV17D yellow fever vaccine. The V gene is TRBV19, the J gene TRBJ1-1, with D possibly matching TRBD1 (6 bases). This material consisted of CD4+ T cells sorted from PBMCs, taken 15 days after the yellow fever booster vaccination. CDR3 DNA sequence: TGTGCCAGTAAAGGAGGGGGATCGAACACTGAAGCTTTCTTT. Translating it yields CASKGGGSNTEAFF.